Presented here are 27 T cell receptor beta chains from one specimen sequenced in a study of blood T cells in healthy people across ages. For the second PCR, which ran for roughly 7 to 11 cycles, a sample-barcoded 5' primer and a J-beta primer mix were used. TCRdb analysed the 5' RACE reads with MiXCR anew, one entry per CDR3 protein. The sample holds about 650,000 distinct CDR3 sequences; about 32% are singletons and the top ten take roughly 14%. The sequenced material came from blood. The origin of the receptors is an elderly woman in good health.

As regards this clonotype: A much larger clonotype is one base distant, so this may be a read error. V is TRBV7-3 and J is TRBJ2-3, with D perhaps given as TRBD1 or TRBD2 (6 bases each). CDR1 and CDR2 from the germline V gene are SGHTA and FQGTGA. The CDR3 is 15 amino acids. Trimming pared 8 bases from V and 3 bases from J, leaving 18 bases between. CDR3 in amino acids: CASGAVGGETDTQYF. DNA for the CDR3: TGTGCCAGCGGCGCAGTGGGGGGCGAAACAGATACGCAGTATTTT.

As concerns this clonotype: At one end, the junction sequence differs from germline, possibly due to a read error. This sequence joins TRBV7-7 and TRBJ2-2; TRBD2 might be the D (7 bases). Germline assignment: CDR1 SSHAT and CDR2 FNYEAQ (reference sequence). The CDR3 contains 16 residues. The CDR3 sequence: CASSLGAQRGDGELFF. CDR3 sequence (DNA): TGTGCTAGCAGCTTGGGGGCCCAGCGGGGTGACGGGGAGCTGTTTTTT.

This clonotype has a count of ten or more. The chain uses TRBV11-1 and TRBJ2-1; 12 nucleotides match TRBD1. V trimming: 5 bases; J trimming: 7 bases; junction bases outside the gene matches: 9. The CDR3 loop spans 16 amino acids. Germline CDR1 and CDR2: SGHAT and FQDESV (reference sequence). CDR3 sequence: CASSLDGTGGMNEQFF. CDR3 DNA: TGTGCCAGCAGCCTAGACGGGACAGGGGGCATGAATGAGCAGTTCTTC. Filled out from reference TRBV11-1 and TRBJ2-1, the complete variable domain reads EAEVAQSPRYKITEKSQAVAFWCDPISGHATLYWYRQILGQGPELLVQFQDESVVDDSQLPKDRFSAERLKGVDSTLKIQPAELGDSAMYLCASSLDGTGGMNEQFFGPGTRLTVL.

This clonotype was recorded a few times. The chain joins TRBV24-1 to TRBJ1-5; no reliable D call. Germline CDR1 reads KGHDR; CDR2 reads SFDVKD. V was cut by 3 bases and J by 4 bases, with 9 bases left in between. The CDR3 runs 14 residues. This CDR3 is CATSDPPGNQPQHF. CDR3 coding DNA: TGTGCCACCAGTGATCCCCCGGGGAATCAGCCCCAGCATTTT.

On this clonotype itself: One end of the junction varies from germline; a read error may be responsible. This chain connects TRBV10-3 to TRBJ1-1, with 10 bases that match TRBD1. Germline V lookup: CDR1 ENHRY, CDR2 SYGVKD. This CDR3 spans 15 amino acids. CDR3 sequence reads: CATSELDRGDTEAFF. CDR3 DNA sequence: TGTGCCACCAGTGAGCTGGACAGGGGGGACACTGAAGCTTTCTTT.

The table lists this clonotype with many counts. The chain recombines TRBV15 with TRBJ2-5; D may be TRBD1 (6 bases). In germline, CDR1 is LNHNV, CDR2 YYDKDF (reference sequence). This CDR3 spans 15 amino acids. V lost 6 bases, J lost 9 bases, and 23 bases lay in between. This chain's CDR3 is CATRTSGTPVEAQYF. The CDR3 DNA follows: TGTGCCACCAGAACCTCCGGGACACCCGTGGAGGCCCAGTACTTC.

This clonotype was recorded a few times. Since a much larger clone is just one base distant, this may be a read error. The chain is built from TRBV7-2 and TRBJ2-5; the D call may be TRBD1 or TRBD2 (5 bases each). Germline CDR1 SGHTA, CDR2 FQGNSA. Trimming removed 3 bases at V and 5 bases at J, with 13 bases between. The CDR3 covers 14 residues. The CDR3 region is CASSLRGLGETQYF. The DNA for the CDR3 is TGTGCCAGCAGCTTGAGGGGATTAGGGGAGACCCAGTACTTC.

The rearrangement links TRBV9 to TRBJ2-4, with D unclear. The J call is uncertain, as TRBJ2-7 better fits the DNA end. This CDR3 contains 15 residues. Germline assignment: CDR1 SGDLS and CDR2 YYNGEE. DNA for the CDR3: TGTGCCAGCAGCGTAGAGAACAGCCCCAGCTACGAGCAGTACTTC. Translation gives CASSVENSPSYEQYF.

The table lists this clonotype with a few counts. The V and J genes are TRBV5-6 and TRBJ2-3; the D call may be TRBD1 or TRBD2 (5 bases each). The CDR3 consists of 16 residues. Trimming removed 2 bases from V and 0 bases from J, with 13 bases in between. CDR1 is SGHDT, CDR2 YYEEEE, per germline. Here the CDR3 DNA reads TGTGCCAGCAGCTTCCGAGGGGCTGGGAGCACAGATACGCAGTATTTT. Translated, it gives CASSFRGAGSTDTQYF. The full variable domain, with the rest looked up from reference TRBV5-6 and TRBJ2-3, is DAGVTQSPTHLIKTRGQQVTLRCSPKSGHDTVSWYQQALGQGPQFIFQYYEEEERQRGNFPDRFSGHQFPNYSSELNVNALLLGDSALYLCASSFRGAGSTDTQYFGPGTRLTVL.

On this clonotype itself: A much larger clone lies a single base off, so this may be a read error. Here the CDR3 omits its conserved ending phenylalanine or tryptophan, so a read error is the likely source. The V and J genes are TRBV24-1 and TRBJ2-3, with D possibly TRBD1 on 5 matching bases. Germline CDR1 reads KGHDR; CDR2 reads SFDVKD. Trimming took off 4 bases at V and 5 bases at J, with 12 bases between the two ends. The CDR3 consists of 14 residues. The CDR3 loop is CATSETGTGDTQYV. CDR3 nucleotide sequence: TGTGCCACCAGTGAAACAGGTACGGGAGATACGCAGTATGTT.

Ten or more counts support this clonotype. The CDR3 nucleotides are TGTGCCAGCAGCCCGAGGGACAGGGCTGGATCAGAGACCCAGTACTTC. The encoded protein is CASSPRDRAGSETQYF. This sequence joins TRBV9 and TRBJ2-5; 9 bases fit TRBD1. Germline CDR1 SGDLS, CDR2 YYNGEE. The CDR3 spans 16 residues. Trimming cost V 4 bases and J 4 bases; bases outside gene matches: 11.

This clonotype was seen many times. The rearrangement uses TRBV6-2 or TRBV6-3 and TRBJ1-2; no clear D. The CDR3 totals 13 residues. V was cut by 8 bases and J by 4 bases, with 14 bases left in between. Germline V gives CDR1 MNHEY, CDR2 SVGEGT. CDR3 region: CASGWRNPYGYTF. DNA of the CDR3: TGTGCCAGCGGGTGGAGAAATCCCTATGGCTACACCTTC.

As regards this clonotype: A much larger clone lies one base from this, so it may be a read error. This rearrangement joins TRBV9 to TRBJ2-7; possible D gene TRBD2, 6 bases. Trimming cost V 7 bases and J 6 bases, with 14 bases left between them. Germline values: CDR1 SGDLS, CDR2 YYNGEE. The CDR3 spans 12 residues. CDR3 bases: TGTGCCAGCCCCCGCGGGGAAGGCGAGCAGTACTTC. Translating it yields CASPRGEGEQYF.

This clonotype was observed many times. The chain joins TRBV11-2 to TRBJ2-1; TRBD1 agrees at 8 bases. Trimming at V came to 1 base and at J to 2 bases, leaving 4 bases not matched to a gene. Germline-derived CDR1 and CDR2 are SGHAT and FQNNGV. CDR3 length: 16 amino acids. CDR3 in DNA: TGTGCCAGCAGCTTAGCCGGCAGGGGGCCCTACAATGAGCAGTTCTTC. Encoded protein: CASSLAGRGPYNEQFF.

Points on this clonotype: Sequence at one end of the junction differs from germline and may be a read error. J is TRBJ1-5 and V is TRBV2; TRBD1 might be the D (5 bases). The length of the CDR3 is 16 residues. From germline, CDR1 is SNHLY and CDR2 FYNNEI. CDR3 loop: CGSSEAVGEGDQPQHF. Here the CDR3 DNA reads TGTGGCAGCAGTGAAGCGGTGGGGGAAGGGGATCAGCCCCAGCATTTT.

About this clonotype itself: A much bigger clone sits one base away, suggesting this may be a read error. The chain carries TRBV7-8 and TRBJ2-7, with 9 bases aligning to TRBD2. The CDR3 runs 14 residues. V was pared by 1 base and J by 7 bases, with 5 bases of the junction left unmatched. CDR1 is SGHVS, CDR2 FQNEAQ, per germline. DNA for the CDR3: TGTGCCAGCAGCTTAGGCGCTAGCGGGGATGAGCAGTACTTC. As protein: CASSLGASGDEQYF.

Ten or more counts support this clonotype. The chain links TRBV4-1 to TRBJ2-5; D is unclear. CDR3 length: 14 residues. V lost 3 bases and J 4 bases, leaving 12 bases between the germline ends. Germline assignment: CDR1 MGHRA and CDR2 YSYEKL. CDR3 in DNA: TGCGCCAGCAGCCAGACCTGGCTGGGAGAGACCCAGTACTTC. Residues: CASSQTWLGETQYF.

This clonotype showed up just a few times. V is TRBV7-9 and J is TRBJ1-2, with D uncertain. This CDR3 is 15 amino acids long. Looked up from germline, CDR1 is SEHNR and CDR2 is FQNEAQ (reference sequence). The ends were cut back, 0 bases at V and 8 bases at J, with 16 bases in the middle. As DNA, the CDR3 is TGTGCCAGCAGCTTAGCCGCTGCAAACGGGGAGGGCTACACCTTC. Translated, it gives CASSLAAANGEGYTF.

The chain carries TRBV7-9 and TRBJ1-4; the D gene is possibly TRBD1 (6 bases). In germline, CDR1 is SEHNR, CDR2 FQNEAQ (reference sequence). The ends were cut back, 5 bases at V and 8 bases at J, with 18 bases in the middle. The CDR3 is 15 residues long. Here the CDR3 DNA reads TGTGCCAGCAGCCCTTATAGACAGGAAGGAGAAAAACTGTTTTTT. Its protein product is CASSPYRQEGEKLFF.

The sample holds many counts of this clonotype. The gene calls are TRBV7-2 and TRBJ1-4, with a possible D match to TRBD1 (5 bases). Trimming removed 5 bases from V and 8 bases from J, with 12 bases in between. The CDR3 totals 13 residues. The V gene's germline CDR1 is SGHTA and CDR2 FQGNSA. The CDR3 here is CASSRGAEEKLFF. The CDR3 DNA is TGTGCCAGCAGCCGCGGGGCTGAGGAAAAACTGTTTTTT.

The DNA for the CDR3 is TGTGCCTGGAGTCAGGGACAGAACACTGAAGCTTTCTTT. This gives the protein CAWSQGQNTEAFF. This chain joins TRBV30 and TRBJ1-1; TRBD1 might be the D (6 bases). V dropped 2 bases and J dropped 1 base, with 8 bases sitting between them. The CDR3 is made up of 13 amino acids. Germline V gene sequence: CDR1 GTSNPN, CDR2 SVGIG (reference sequence).

Ten or more counts support this clonotype. The chain has TRBV9 and TRBJ2-3; 12 positions agree with TRBD2. The CDR3 spans 16 residues. The germline CDR1 and CDR2 sequences are SGDLS and YYNGEE. The trim removed 4 bases at V and 2 bases at J, leaving 5 bases unmatched. CDR3 amino acids: CASSNGLAGITDTQYF. The CDR3 region has the DNA TGTGCCAGCAGCAACGGACTAGCGGGGATCACAGATACGCAGTATTTT.

About this clonotype itself: This may arise from a read error, as a much more abundant clone is one base away. This rearrangement joins TRBV3-1 to TRBJ1-2, with D possibly being TRBD1 (6 bases). The germline V gene encodes CDR1 LGHDT and CDR2 YNNKEL (reference sequence). The CDR3 is 17 amino acids. Trimming took 1 base from V and 4 from J, leaving 19 bases between them. CDR3 sequence reads: CASSQGAGGGAPYGYTF. CDR3 nucleotides: TGTGCCAGCAGCCAAGGCGCTGGGGGGGGCGCCCCCTATGGCTACACCTTC.

On this clonotype: Given a much more abundant clone one base away, this may be a read error. This chain connects TRBV5-6 to TRBJ1-2, with TRBD1 matching 8 bases. The germline CDR1 and CDR2 sequences are SGHDT and YYEEEE. The CDR3 has 13 amino acids. J gave up 6 bases and V 4 bases, and 5 bases lay outside the gene matches. Here the CDR3 reads CASSTRRGHGYTF. The CDR3 DNA reads TGTGCCAGCAGCACCCGCAGGGGGCATGGCTACACCTTC. Full variable domain (remainder filled in from reference TRBV5-6 and TRBJ1-2): DAGVTQSPTHLIKTRGQQVTLRCSPKSGHDTVSWYQQALGQGPQFIFQYYEEEERQRGNFPDRFSGHQFPNYSSELNVNALLLGDSALYLCASSTRRGHGYTFGSGTRLTVV.

This clonotype was seen many times. The rearrangement links TRBV12-3 or TRBV12-4 to TRBJ1-1; D may be TRBD1 (5 bases). Trimming removed 3 bases at V and 0 bases at J, with 11 bases between. The CDR3 contains 15 residues. The CDR3 nucleotides read TGTGCCAGCAGTTTGGGGGGGAGGCTGAACACTGAAGCTTTCTTT. Residues: CASSLGGRLNTEAFF.

The chain has TRBV6-5 and TRBJ1-1; D not certain. This CDR3 comprises 13 residues. V gave up 0 bases and J gave up 10 bases, with 12 bases separating them. CDR1 is MNHEY and CDR2 is SVGAGI in the germline V gene. The CDR3 DNA reads as TGTGCCAGCAGTTACTCTGGGGAACTAGGAGCTTTCTTT. This encodes CASSYSGELGAFF.

This sequence joins TRBV6-2 or TRBV6-3 and TRBJ2-5, with a possible D match to TRBD1 (5 bases). CDR1 MNHEY and CDR2 SVGEGT come from the germline V gene. Between the trimmed V and J ends, which lost 6 bases and 2 bases, there was a span of 19 bases. The CDR3 loop spans 16 amino acids. The CDR3 spells CASRDSYPVPQETQYF. The CDR3 DNA reads TGTGCCAGCAGAGACAGTTATCCCGTACCTCAAGAGACCCAGTACTTC.